This TCR beta chain was sequenced in a study of blood T cell repertoires in COVID-19. Study-wide background: Sites across the United States, Italy and Spain contributed samples from acute and convalescent COVID-19. T cells, B-cell-depleted T cells, or PBMCs supplied cDNA or gDNA.

Per the original data handling: The authors estimated nucleated cell counts from reference gene primer amplification. TCRdb's table, derived via immunoSEQ multiplex PCR, lists solely in-frame clones and lacks some. From that table come the V and J calls and clone size; the DNA was used to work out D and trimming. The table includes roughly 350,000 clones, around 87% detected once. V dropped 4 bases and J dropped 4 bases, with 8 bases sitting between them. This CDR3 region has 13 residues. Per the germline V gene, CDR1 is MDHEN and CDR2 is SYDVKM. The V gene is TRBV28, the J gene TRBJ2-1, with a possible D match to TRBD2 (5 bases). The sequencing input was peripheral blood. The receptor was derived from a woman aged 45-65 years with active or convalescent COVID-19. The CDR3 spells CASSSPGYNEQFF. CDR3 sequence (DNA): TGTGCCAGCAGTTCGCCGGGATACAATGAGCAGTTCTTC.